This T cell receptor beta chain was documented in a study of human T cells and chemical hapten exposure. Background on the study: Subjects had 2% DPC placed on roughly 2 cm by roughly 2 cm of upper inner arm skin for sensitization.

As the library was built, unique molecular identifiers were attached to individual cDNA molecules. TCRdb reprocessed the RACE reads via MiXCR and lists one record per CDR3 protein. The sample has 75,000 to 100,000 distinct CDR3 sequences, around 12% seen once. This clonotype was picked up a small number of times. The CDR3 consists of 15 residues. The V end was cut by 2 bases, the J end by 10 bases, with 18 bases between. Germline CDR1 MNHEY, CDR2 SVGAGI. The time point was: patch test 1, 2 weeks after DPC sensitization. The treatment here: therapeutic diphenylcyclopropenone sensitization with weekly scalp DPC. Blood sampling preceded each patch test application.

The sequence was collected from a woman between 40 and 55 years old with alopecia areata. Some clones in this sample may be carry-over from other donors' samples. Sample: whole blood, taken in connection with sensitization to the hapten diphenylcyclopropenone (DPC). This chain links TRBV6-5 with TRBJ2-1, with D possibly matching TRBD1 (6 bases). This CDR3 reads CASSYQSTGLTEQFF. The CDR3, as DNA: TGTGCCAGCAGTTACCAGAGCACAGGGCTCACGGAGCAGTTCTTC.